Below are 27 T cell receptor beta chains sequenced from a single sample in a study of T cells after yellow fever vaccination. TCRdb reprocessed the 5' RACE reads via MiXCR and lists one record per CDR3 protein. There are 200,000 to 250,000 distinct CDR3 sequences in the sample; less than 3.5% occur only once, and about 3.3% lies in the top ten. Sequences were derived from CD4+ T cells sorted from PBMCs, sampled 10 days after the yellow fever booster vaccination. All receptors come from a young man who received the YFV17D yellow fever vaccine.

The chain couples TRBV12-3 or TRBV12-4 to TRBJ1-3; TRBD1 matches 8 bases. V was pared by 5 bases and J by 0 bases, with 6 bases of the junction left unmatched. CDR3 size: 16 residues. The CDR3 region is CASSPTGASSGNTIYF. The CDR3, as DNA: TGTGCCAGCAGTCCGACAGGGGCGTCCTCTGGAAACACCATATATTTT.

The genes are TRBV12-3 or TRBV12-4 and TRBJ1-1; no clear D. The V and J ends lost 8 bases and 5 bases respectively, with 9 bases between them. The CDR3 has 11 amino acids. The CDR3 nucleotides read TGTGCCAGCGGGGAAGGAACTGAAGCTTTCTTT. It specifies CASGEGTEAFF.

The chain joins TRBV5-1 to TRBJ1-1; maybe TRBD1 (6 bases). The V and J ends lost 1 base and 5 bases respectively, with 15 bases between them. This CDR3 has 15 amino acids. Germline V lookup: CDR1 SGHRS, CDR2 YFSETQ. CDR3 sequence: CASSLIWGRETEAFF. In DNA, the CDR3 is TGCGCCAGCAGCTTGATCTGGGGGCGAGAAACTGAAGCTTTCTTT.

This clonotype was counted at least ten times. This chain links TRBV5-4 with TRBJ2-3; 9 nucleotides agree with TRBD2. The junction had 8 bases not matched to a gene; V was cut back by 6 bases and J by 0 bases. Per the germline V gene, CDR1 is SGHNT and CDR2 is YYREEE (reference sequence). This CDR3 is built from 16 residues. The CDR3 protein is CASTKRLAESTDTQYF. CDR3 coding DNA: TGTGCCAGCACCAAAAGACTAGCGGAAAGCACAGATACGCAGTATTTT.

This clonotype was seen many times. The chain combines TRBV12-3 or TRBV12-4 with TRBJ2-1, with 14 bases aligning to TRBD2. This CDR3 has 19 amino acids. V shed 2 bases, J shed 0 bases, and the junction held 6 bases outside the gene matches. Here the CDR3 reads CASSLRTSGGTSSYNEQFF. The CDR3 nucleotides read TGTGCCAGCAGTTTACGGACTAGCGGGGGGACGAGCTCCTACAATGAGCAGTTCTTC.

This sequence joins TRBV4-2 and TRBJ2-5, with D possibly being TRBD2 (7 bases). Germline values: CDR1 LGHNA, CDR2 YNFKEQ. The V end lost 0 bases, the J end lost 2 bases, and 13 bases lay between the germline ends. The CDR3 has 16 amino acids. CDR3 loop: CASSQEYAGAQETQYF. Written as DNA, the CDR3 is TGTGCCAGCAGCCAAGAGTACGCGGGGGCTCAAGAGACCCAGTACTTC.

This clonotype has ten or more counts. The CDR3: CASSLDPSDTGELFF. The CDR3 DNA follows: TGCGCCAGCAGCTTGGATCCCTCTGACACCGGGGAGCTGTTTTTT. V is TRBV5-1 and J is TRBJ2-2; D is unresolved. Trimming removed 0 bases from V and 3 bases from J, with 9 bases in between. Germline V gene sequence: CDR1 SGHRS, CDR2 YFSETQ. The CDR3 totals 15 residues.

The sample holds many counts of this clonotype. The chain links TRBV6-2 or TRBV6-3 to TRBJ2-1; possibly TRBD2 for D (6 bases). V lost 7 bases and J lost 11, with 18 bases in between. The CDR3 loop spans 13 amino acids. The germline CDR1 and CDR2 sequences are MNHEY and SVGEGT. The CDR3 DNA reads TGTGCCAGCACTACCTCAAGACTAGGTCAGCAGTTCTTC. This codes for CASTTSRLGQQFF.

This clonotype was recorded many times. This chain links TRBV29-1 with TRBJ2-2; the D is unclear. Per the germline V gene, CDR1 is SQVTM and CDR2 is ANQGSEA. The CDR3 spans 12 residues. V was clipped by 7 bases and J by 1 base, with 7 bases between them. CDR3: CSARRNTGELFF. The CDR3 DNA follows: TGCAGCGCCCGTCGGAACACCGGGGAGCTGTTTTTT.

The sample holds many counts of this clonotype. The CDR3: CASSFPGTGGEKLFF. CDR3 bases: TGTGCCAGCAGCTTTCCCGGGACAGGGGGCGAAAAACTGTTTTTT. V usage is TRBV7-9 and J usage is TRBJ1-4; 12 bases are shared with TRBD1. After removal of 3 bases from V and 8 bases from J, the junction contained 4 bases not matched to a gene. The CDR3 sequence is 15 residues long. Looked up from germline, CDR1 is SEHNR and CDR2 is FQNEAQ (reference sequence).

This clonotype was observed at least ten times. The chain has TRBV6-1 and TRBJ1-2, with D perhaps TRBD1 (5 bases). V was trimmed by 1 base and J by 9 bases, leaving 24 bases between them. The CDR3 extends over 17 amino acids. Germline CDR1 is MNHNS and CDR2 is SASEGT. For the CDR3, the DNA is TGTGCCAGCAGTGAAGGGTTCCGTGGGGCGTTAAGCGGAAGCTACACCTTC. Its translation is CASSEGFRGALSGSYTF.

This clonotype was counted ten times or more. DNA for the CDR3: TGTGCCAGCAGCTCGGGACAGGGGGTACCCTATGGCTACACCTTC. It yields the protein CASSSGQGVPYGYTF. The J gene is TRBJ1-2, the V gene TRBV5-6, with TRBD1 identical over 11 bases. Trimming cost V 3 bases and J 4 bases; bases outside gene matches: 5. Germline CDR1 is SGHDT and CDR2 is YYEEEE. The CDR3 totals 15 residues.

The chain uses TRBV20-1 and TRBJ2-3; 9 nucleotides match TRBD2. The CDR3 loop spans 16 amino acids. Germline CDR1 is DFQATT and CDR2 is SNEGSKA (reference sequence). V shed 3 bases and J 4 bases; nucleotides not matched to a gene: 11. Here the CDR3 reads CSARSISGGDPDTQYF. In nucleotides, the CDR3 is TGCAGTGCTAGGTCCATTAGCGGGGGTGATCCAGATACGCAGTATTTT.

Many counts were recorded for this clonotype. The V and J genes are TRBV4-2 and TRBJ1-6; 11 bases line up with TRBD1. Trimming took 0 bases from V and 7 from J; bases not matched to a gene: 5. The CDR3 consists of 17 residues. The germline V gene has CDR1 LGHNA and CDR2 YNFKEQ. The CDR3 is CASSQEVGTGGNSPLHF. CDR3 bases: TGTGCCAGCAGCCAAGAAGTCGGGACAGGGGGGAATTCACCCCTCCACTTT.

Ten or more counts support this clonotype. This chain joins TRBV7-6 and TRBJ1-1; 8 nucleotides align to TRBD1. The CDR3 is 14 amino acids. With V trimmed by 5 bases and J by 12 bases, 14 bases remained unmatched. The V gene's germline CDR1 is SGHVS and CDR2 FNYEAQ. The CDR3 is CASSPGPGQDFPFF. The CDR3 coding sequence is TGTGCCAGCAGCCCCGGACCGGGACAGGATTTTCCTTTCTTT.

This clonotype was picked up many times. The V and J genes are TRBV7-6 and TRBJ1-5; 9 nucleotides line up with TRBD1. Trimming took 4 bases from V and 9 from J; bases not matched to a gene: 4. CDR3 length: 13 amino acids. CDR1 is SGHVS, CDR2 FNYEAQ, per germline. The CDR3: CASSSGTGTPQHF. Written as DNA, the CDR3 is TGTGCCAGCAGCTCCGGGACAGGGACGCCCCAGCATTTT.

This clonotype was seen ten or more times. Its ends do not fully match the called genes, so a read error is possible. This chain uses TRBV7-3 with TRBJ2-2; D is possibly TRBD1 (6 bases). This CDR3 is built from 17 residues. Germline CDR1 reads SGHTA; CDR2 reads FQGTGA. This CDR3 is CASSLTIQGPKTGELFF. For the CDR3, the DNA is TGTGCCAGCAGCTTAACGATCCAGGGGCCGAAAACCGGGGAGCTGTTTTTT. Combining the CDR3 with reference TRBV7-3 and TRBJ2-2 gives the whole variable domain GAGVSQTPSNKVTEKGKYVELRCDPISGHTALYWYRQSLGQGPEFLIYFQGTGAADDSGLPNDRFFAVRPEGSVSTLKIQRTERGDSAVYLCASSLTIQGPKTGELFFGEGSRLTVL.

This clonotype was counted at least ten times. The rearrangement links TRBV12-3 or TRBV12-4 to TRBJ1-2, with D unclear. This CDR3 spans 14 amino acids. V lost 0 bases and J 7 bases, leaving 12 bases between the germline ends. The CDR3 is CASSLARGKGGYTF. CDR3 nucleotides: TGTGCCAGCAGTTTAGCCCGGGGAAAGGGTGGCTACACCTTC.

This clonotype was counted between two and nine times. The chain's CDR3 is CASSFGGAPDTQYF. The CDR3 DNA reads TGTGCCAGCAGCTTCGGGGGGGCACCAGATACGCAGTATTTT. The chain has TRBV12-3 or TRBV12-4 and TRBJ2-3; 8 bases are a match to TRBD2. This CDR3 is 14 amino acids long. Trimming removed 6 bases from V and 4 bases from J; junction bases left unmatched: 6.

This clonotype was seen ten or more times. The rearrangement links TRBV29-1 to TRBJ2-7, with D possibly being TRBD2 (8 bases). CDR1 and CDR2 (germline): SQVTM, ANQGSEA. This CDR3 region has 14 residues. Trimming removed 7 bases from V and 1 base from J, with 17 bases in between. CDR3 coding DNA: TGCAGCGCCGGGAGGGACAGTTCTTCCTACGAGCAGTACTTC. Its protein is CSAGRDSSSYEQYF.

This chain connects TRBV10-3 to TRBJ2-1, with 9 bases identical to TRBD1. The CDR3 sequence is 11 residues long. V lost 10 bases to trimming and J lost 10 bases; unmatched junction nucleotides: 5. Germline V gene lookup returns CDR1 ENHRY and CDR2 SYGVKD. This CDR3 reads CASTGGGEQFF. CDR3 coding DNA: TGTGCCAGCACAGGGGGCGGAGAGCAGTTCTTC.

This clonotype occurred a few times. The V gene is TRBV5-6, the J gene TRBJ2-7; D is uncertain. The germline CDR1 and CDR2 sequences are SGHDT and YYEEEE. This CDR3 has 16 residues. Between the trimmed V and J ends, which lost 2 bases and 3 bases, there was a span of 18 bases. Here the CDR3 reads CASSFGGPPSLYEQYF. In nucleotides, the CDR3 is TGTGCCAGCAGCTTTGGCGGTCCCCCCTCTCTCTACGAGCAGTACTTC.

V is TRBV30 and J is TRBJ1-5, with D unresolved. This CDR3 spans 13 amino acids. Trimming cost V 1 base and J 5 bases, with 9 bases left between them. The germline CDR1 and CDR2 sequences are GTSNPN and SVGIG (reference sequence). CDR3 loop: CAWSDGLHQPQHF. The CDR3, as DNA: TGTGCCTGGAGTGATGGTTTACATCAGCCCCAGCATTTT.

J is TRBJ1-6 and V is TRBV7-3, with no clear D. V was shortened by 1 base and J by 7 bases, with 5 bases between the two germline ends. This CDR3 comprises 13 residues. CDR1 and CDR2 from the germline V gene are SGHTA and FQGTGA. For the CDR3, the DNA is TGTGCCAGCAGCTTAAGCGCCAATTCACCCCTCCACTTT. Protein product: CASSLSANSPLHF.

This clonotype was found many times. The chain carries TRBV7-2 and TRBJ2-1, with D perhaps TRBD2 (6 bases). Trimming removed 4 bases from V and 7 bases from J, with 17 bases in between. Per germline, CDR1 SGHTA and CDR2 FQGNSA. This CDR3 contains 15 residues. CDR3 protein: CASSSGTLRVNEQFF. CDR3 DNA: TGTGCCAGCAGCTCCGGGACTCTCCGCGTAAATGAGCAGTTCTTC.

This clonotype was seen only a few times. The V and J genes are TRBV4-1 and TRBJ1-1; 7 bases are shared with TRBD1. CDR1 is MGHRA and CDR2 is YSYEKL in the germline V gene. With V trimmed by 2 bases and J by 13 bases, 10 bases remained unmatched. The CDR3 sequence is 13 residues long. The chain's CDR3 is CASSQLPTGKNFF. The DNA for the CDR3 is TGCGCCAGCAGCCAACTGCCGACAGGGAAGAATTTCTTT.

CDR3 nucleotide sequence: TGTGCCATCAGTGTTGGCCAACACTCTGGGGCCAACGTCCTGACTTTC. It yields the protein CAISVGQHSGANVLTF. The chain employs TRBV10-3 and TRBJ2-6; D gene unclear. The CDR3 is made up of 16 amino acids. Germline V lookup: CDR1 ENHRY, CDR2 SYGVKD. Between the trimmed V and J ends, which lost 4 bases and 0 bases, there was a span of 10 bases.